Listed below are T cell receptor beta chains from one sample, sequenced in a study of Ad26.COV2.S vaccination and SARS-CoV-2 variants. Using immunoSEQ multiplex PCR, the repertoire was profiled, and TCRdb retains in-frame clones only, with some absent. This sample yields 440,000 or so clones, of which about 90% are seen a single time; about 4.4% belongs to the top ten. Material: peripheral blood, obtained in a trial of Ad26.COV2.S vaccine versus placebo. The receptors here all came from a person aged 18 to 59 who received the Ad26.COV2.S COVID-19 vaccine or a placebo. Each CDR3 is given with its conserved first and last residue. Each record gives: J gene, V gene, D gene, clone size, CDR3 protein, CDR3 DNA. A D gene is named only where the DNA matches it firmly. Size values are once, few and many counts, or a class for expanded clones, and some rows have none.

j_gene: TRBJ2-3; v_gene: TRBV5-5; d_gene: -; abundance: -; CDR3aa: CASSPPGSTDTQYF; CDR3nt: TGTGCCAGCAGCCCCCCGGGAAGCACAGATACGCAGTATTTT
j_gene: TRBJ2-5; v_gene: TRBV24-1; d_gene: TRBD1; abundance: -; CDR3aa: CATSAGTGQIQETQYF; CDR3nt: TGTGCCACCAGTGCGGGGACAGGACAGATCCAAGAGACCCAGTACTTC
j_gene: TRBJ2-2; v_gene: TRBV11-3; d_gene: -; abundance: -; CDR3aa: CASSLDLGGGVTGELFF; CDR3nt: TGTGCCAGCAGCTTAGATCTCGGGGGAGGCGTCACCGGGGAGCTGTTTTTT
j_gene: TRBJ2-1; v_gene: TRBV6-2/TRBV6-3; d_gene: -; abundance: -; CDR3aa: CASSYPAYNEQFF; CDR3nt: TGTGCCAGCAGTTACCCCGCATACAATGAGCAGTTCTTC
j_gene: TRBJ2-7; v_gene: TRBV5-4; d_gene: -; abundance: -; CDR3aa: CASSSGSSANEQYF; CDR3nt: TGTGCCAGCAGCTCTGGATCATCGGCAAACGAGCAGTACTTC
j_gene: TRBJ1-1; v_gene: TRBV18; d_gene: -; abundance: -; CDR3aa: CASSPGGDTEAFF; CDR3nt: TGTGCCAGCTCACCGGGTGGGGACACTGAAGCTTTCTTT
j_gene: TRBJ2-1; v_gene: TRBV5-1; d_gene: -; abundance: -; CDR3aa: CASSLPSVYNEQFF; CDR3nt: TGCGCCAGCAGCTTGCCTAGCGTGTACAATGAGCAGTTCTTC
j_gene: TRBJ2-3; v_gene: TRBV27; d_gene: -; abundance: -; CDR3aa: CASSTQFTDTQYF; CDR3nt: TGTGCCAGCAGTACCCAGTTCACAGATACGCAGTATTTT
j_gene: TRBJ2-7; v_gene: TRBV20-1; d_gene: TRBD2; abundance: -; CDR3aa: CSARGRASAGDEQYF; CDR3nt: TGCAGTGCTCGTGGTCGGGCTAGCGCGGGGGACGAGCAGTACTTC
j_gene: TRBJ2-7; v_gene: TRBV19; d_gene: -; abundance: -; CDR3aa: CASSIGGLRERNEQYF; CDR3nt: TGTGCCAGTAGTATAGGGGGACTGAGGGAGAGGAACGAGCAGTACTTC
j_gene: TRBJ2-3; v_gene: TRBV6-2/TRBV6-3; d_gene: TRBD1; abundance: -; CDR3aa: CASSYSSGQGALSTDTQYF; CDR3nt: TGTGCCAGCAGTTACTCGTCGGGACAGGGGGCCCTTAGCACAGATACGCAGTATTTT
j_gene: TRBJ2-6; v_gene: TRBV7-9; d_gene: TRBD1; abundance: -; CDR3aa: CASSTTGARGVSGANALTF; CDR3nt: TGTGCCAGCAGCACGACAGGGGCGCGGGGAGTCTCTGGGGCCAACGCCCTGACTTTC
j_gene: TRBJ1-2; v_gene: TRBV9; d_gene: -; abundance: -; CDR3aa: CASSVGTFGGYTF; CDR3nt: TGTGCCAGCAGCGTAGGGACCTTTGGGGGCTACACCTTC
j_gene: TRBJ2-7; v_gene: TRBV18; d_gene: -; abundance: -; CDR3aa: CASSPPDSYEQYF; CDR3nt: TGTGCCAGCTCACCACCGGACTCCTACGAGCAGTACTTC
j_gene: TRBJ2-5; v_gene: TRBV20-1; d_gene: -; abundance: -; CDR3aa: CSASLLSFQETQYF; CDR3nt: TGCAGTGCTAGTTTGCTGTCATTTCAAGAGACCCAGTACTTC
j_gene: TRBJ2-7; v_gene: TRBV5-1; d_gene: TRBD1; abundance: once; CDR3aa: CASSFLVQGSEQYF; CDR3nt: TGCGCCAGCAGCTTCCTAGTACAGGGGAGTGAGCAGTACTTC
j_gene: TRBJ2-7; v_gene: TRBV5-6; d_gene: TRBD2; abundance: -; CDR3aa: CASSWGGEQYF; CDR3nt: TGTGCCAGCAGCTGGGGGGGCGAGCAGTACTTC
j_gene: TRBJ2-7; v_gene: TRBV7-2; d_gene: TRBD2; abundance: -; CDR3aa: CASGGLAGYEQYF; CDR3nt: TGTGCCAGCGGAGGACTAGCGGGGTACGAGCAGTACTTC
j_gene: TRBJ1-3; v_gene: TRBV28; d_gene: -; abundance: -; CDR3aa: CASSFMGGGGNTIYF; CDR3nt: TGTGCCAGCAGTTTTATGGGGGGCGGGGGAAACACCATATATTTT
j_gene: TRBJ2-1; v_gene: TRBV3-1/TRBV3-2; d_gene: -; abundance: -; CDR3aa: CASSLGVDEQFF; CDR3nt: TGTGCCAGCAGCCTAGGAGTGGATGAGCAGTTCTTC
j_gene: TRBJ2-7; v_gene: TRBV5-4; d_gene: TRBD2; abundance: -; CDR3aa: CASSQGTSGRLSEQYF; CDR3nt: TGTGCCAGCAGCCAAGGGACTAGCGGGAGGTTGAGCGAGCAGTACTTC
j_gene: TRBJ2-1; v_gene: TRBV28; d_gene: -; abundance: -; CDR3aa: CASGGGPTVGYNEQFF; CDR3nt: TGTGCCAGCGGGGGGGGCCCTACGGTCGGATACAATGAGCAGTTCTTC
j_gene: TRBJ2-1; v_gene: TRBV5-1; d_gene: TRBD2; abundance: -; CDR3aa: CASSVGLAGVVYNEQFF; CDR3nt: TGCGCCAGCAGCGTAGGACTAGCGGGAGTCGTCTACAATGAGCAGTTCTTC
j_gene: TRBJ2-1; v_gene: TRBV4-3; d_gene: TRBD1; abundance: -; CDR3aa: CTSSQVKSPGTGSWEQFF; CDR3nt: TGCACCAGCAGCCAAGTTAAGAGCCCAGGGACAGGGTCTTGGGAGCAGTTCTTC
j_gene: TRBJ1-6; v_gene: TRBV6-1; d_gene: TRBD1; abundance: -; CDR3aa: CASSEARQGPYSYNSPLHF; CDR3nt: TGTGCCAGCAGTGAAGCGAGACAGGGACCCTACTCCTATAATTCACCCCTCCACTTT
j_gene: TRBJ2-2; v_gene: TRBV19; d_gene: -; abundance: -; CDR3aa: CASSIATGRTGELFF; CDR3nt: TGTGCCAGTAGTATAGCAACAGGGAGGACCGGGGAGCTGTTTTTT
j_gene: TRBJ2-5; v_gene: TRBV27; d_gene: -; abundance: -; CDR3aa: CASSPLGSGVETQYF; CDR3nt: TGTGCCAGCAGTCCGCTGGGGTCGGGAGTTGAGACCCAGTACTTC
j_gene: TRBJ2-4; v_gene: TRBV7-9; d_gene: TRBD2; abundance: -; CDR3aa: CASSARGGSALAKNIQYF; CDR3nt: TGTGCCAGCAGCGCCCGGGGGGGTAGCGCGCTAGCCAAAAACATTCAGTACTTC
j_gene: TRBJ2-5; v_gene: TRBV7-2; d_gene: -; abundance: -; CDR3aa: CASSKSGAGETQYF; CDR3nt: TGTGCCAGCTCAAAGTCGGGGGCAGGGGAGACCCAGTACTTC
j_gene: TRBJ2-7; v_gene: TRBV6-5; d_gene: -; abundance: -; CDR3aa: CASRREPEAGEQYF; CDR3nt: TGTGCCAGCAGGCGAGAACCAGAAGCTGGCGAGCAGTACTTC
j_gene: TRBJ1-5; v_gene: TRBV27; d_gene: -; abundance: -; CDR3aa: CASSPQALNNQPQHF; CDR3nt: TGTGCCAGCAGCCCACAGGCCTTGAACAATCAGCCCCAGCATTTT
j_gene: TRBJ2-3; v_gene: TRBV28; d_gene: TRBD2; abundance: -; CDR3aa: CASKQSKGTRYTDTQYF; CDR3nt: TGTGCCAGCAAACAATCGAAGGGGACTAGATACACAGATACGCAGTATTTT
j_gene: TRBJ2-7; v_gene: TRBV7-2; d_gene: -; abundance: -; CDR3aa: CASSLNGYEQYF; CDR3nt: TGTGCCAGCAGCTTAAATGGCTACGAGCAGTACTTC
j_gene: TRBJ2-1; v_gene: TRBV18; d_gene: TRBD2; abundance: -; CDR3aa: CASSPPPSVAGTRNEQFF; CDR3nt: TGTGCCAGCTCACCACCGCCCTCGGTAGCGGGAACCCGCAATGAGCAGTTCTTC
j_gene: TRBJ2-1; v_gene: TRBV5-1; d_gene: TRBD2; abundance: -; CDR3aa: CASSLRRASGSSDEQFF; CDR3nt: TGCGCCAGCAGCTTACGCCGGGCTAGCGGGAGTAGCGATGAGCAGTTCTTC
j_gene: TRBJ2-1; v_gene: TRBV28; d_gene: TRBD1; abundance: -; CDR3aa: CASGYRGPNNEQFF; CDR3nt: TGTGCCAGCGGCTACAGGGGGCCTAACAATGAGCAGTTCTTC
j_gene: TRBJ2-7; v_gene: TRBV28; d_gene: TRBD1; abundance: once; CDR3aa: CASSLDRGGAYEQYF; CDR3nt: TGTGCCAGCAGTTTAGACAGGGGCGGCGCCTACGAGCAGTACTTC
j_gene: TRBJ2-3; v_gene: TRBV9; d_gene: TRBD2; abundance: once; CDR3aa: CASSYTSGSADTQYF; CDR3nt: TGTGCCAGCAGCTACACTAGCGGGAGTGCAGATACGCAGTATTTT
j_gene: TRBJ2-7; v_gene: TRBV28; d_gene: -; abundance: -; CDR3aa: CASSSSGPRYEQYF; CDR3nt: TGTGCCAGCAGTTCCTCCGGGCCTCGATACGAGCAGTACTTC
j_gene: TRBJ1-5; v_gene: TRBV7-9; d_gene: TRBD1; abundance: few; CDR3aa: CASSLDGQDSNQPQHF; CDR3nt: TGTGCCAGCAGCCTCGATGGACAGGATAGCAATCAGCCCCAGCATTTT
j_gene: TRBJ2-3; v_gene: TRBV7-3; d_gene: TRBD1; abundance: -; CDR3aa: CASGQGDDTDTQYF; CDR3nt: TGTGCCAGCGGACAGGGAGATGACACAGATACGCAGTATTTT
j_gene: TRBJ1-3; v_gene: TRBV12-3/TRBV12-4; d_gene: -; abundance: -; CDR3aa: CASGINAGNTIYF; CDR3nt: TGTGCCAGCGGGATTAACGCTGGAAACACCATATATTTT
j_gene: TRBJ2-5; v_gene: TRBV7-2; d_gene: TRBD2; abundance: -; CDR3aa: CASSSRLAGVGGTQYF; CDR3nt: TGTGCCAGCAGCTCAAGACTAGCGGGAGTCGGTGGGACCCAGTACTTC
j_gene: TRBJ1-5; v_gene: TRBV27; d_gene: -; abundance: -; CDR3aa: CASSLGVGGNQPQHF; CDR3nt: TGTGCCAGCAGTTTGGGCGTAGGGGGCAATCAGCCCCAGCATTTT
j_gene: TRBJ1-3; v_gene: TRBV5-6; d_gene: -; abundance: -; CDR3aa: CASSYTGSGNTIYF; CDR3nt: TGTGCCAGCAGCTATACAGGGTCTGGAAACACCATATATTTT
j_gene: TRBJ2-3; v_gene: TRBV27; d_gene: -; abundance: -; CDR3aa: CASSSAAQRLGDTQYF; CDR3nt: TGTGCCAGCAGTTCAGCCGCCCAGAGACTCGGGGATACGCAGTATTTT
j_gene: TRBJ2-7; v_gene: TRBV7-8; d_gene: -; abundance: -; CDR3aa: CASSLAAGYSYEQYF; CDR3nt: TGTGCCAGCAGCTTAGCGGCAGGATACTCCTACGAGCAGTACTTC